The TCR beta chain described here comes from a study of blood T cell repertoires in COVID-19. Overall study context: The United States, Italy and Spain supplied acute and convalescent COVID-19 samples. T cells, B-cell-depleted T cells, or PBMCs provided the cDNA or gDNA that served as material.

V trimming: 2 bases; J trimming: 1 base; junction bases outside the gene matches: 3. Germline V lookup: CDR1 SGHDT, CDR2 YYEEEE. CDR3 size: 15 residues. The table lists this clone with a count of one. In the original workflow: Amplification of reference gene primers was used by the study to estimate nucleated cell counts. This table comes from immunoSEQ multiplex PCR, and its TCRdb copy is limited to in-frame clones, with some not included. Clonal size and the V and J genes are those of that table, whereas D and trimming came from the DNA. Of around 150,000 clones in the sample, 84% were seen once. This sequence was found in a human donor in a cohort sampled during active COVID-19. Source material: peripheral blood. The rearrangement links TRBV5-6 to TRBJ2-1, with TRBD2 matching over 7 bases. This CDR3 is CASSFKRGSYNEQFF. The CDR3 nucleotides are TGTGCCAGCAGCTTCAAGCGGGGATCCTACAATGAGCAGTTCTTC.